The 16 T cell receptor beta chains reported below all come from one sample, sequenced in a study of blood T cell repertoires in COVID-19. Profiled with immunoSEQ multiplex PCR; TCRdb holds only in-frame clones, not every one. The sample has over 65,000 clones, 90% seen once. The sample taken for sequencing was peripheral blood. All receptors derive from a human donor in a cohort sampled during active COVID-19.

V gene TRBV15 combines with J gene TRBJ1-6, with D unresolved. V was pared by 5 bases and J by 9 bases, with 17 bases between. This CDR3 spans 15 amino acids. From germline, CDR1 is LNHNV and CDR2 YYDKDF (reference sequence). CDR3 protein: CATSSRHGESSPLHF. CDR3 nucleotides: TGTGCCACCAGCTCGAGACACGGTGAAAGTTCACCCCTCCACTTT.

This clone came up once. The V and J genes are TRBV6-2 or TRBV6-3 and TRBJ1-2, with D uncertain. Trimming removed 6 bases from V and 4 bases from J, with 6 bases in between. In germline, CDR1 is MNHEY, CDR2 SVGEGT. This CDR3 is built from 11 residues. Written as DNA, the CDR3 is TGTGCCAGCAGCGAGGGCTATGGCTACACCTTC. Translating it yields CASSEGYGYTF.

V usage is TRBV5-1 and J usage is TRBJ1-2, with 8 bases aligning to TRBD1. In germline, CDR1 is SGHRS, CDR2 YFSETQ. The CDR3 is 13 amino acids. V was clipped by 3 bases and J by 8 bases; unmatched bases: 6. DNA for the CDR3: TGCGCCAGCAGCTCGGGACAGGCCTCCGGCTACACCTTC. Its protein product is CASSSGQASGYTF.

V usage is TRBV5-4 and J usage is TRBJ2-7, with TRBD2 matching 9 bases. The V and J ends lost 3 bases and 4 bases, in that order; junction bases with no gene match: 11. CDR1 and CDR2 (germline): SGHNT, YYREEE (reference sequence). This CDR3 region has 16 residues. The CDR3 here is CASSSGGGGAFYEQYF. For the CDR3, the DNA is TGTGCCAGCAGCTCCGGGGGCGGGGGGGCGTTTTACGAGCAGTACTTC.

The V and J genes are TRBV20-1 and TRBJ2-5; 8 bases agree with TRBD2. Trimming took 3 bases from V and 5 from J; bases not matched to a gene: 8. Germline CDR1 is DFQATT and CDR2 is SNEGSKA (reference sequence). This CDR3 comprises 14 residues. The CDR3 nucleotides are TGCAGTGCTAGTTCGGGGGGGCGAAGGGAGACCCAGTACTTC. Protein sequence: CSASSGGRRETQYF.

The chain couples TRBV28 to TRBJ1-2; no clear D. CDR1 and CDR2 (germline): MDHEN, SYDVKM. V was clipped by 6 bases and J by 4 bases, with 15 bases between them. This CDR3 region has 14 residues. In DNA form, the CDR3 reads TGTGCCAGCAGGCCACTGGAGGGTTTCTATGGCTACACCTTC. Its translation: CASRPLEGFYGYTF.

This chain joins TRBV19 and TRBJ2-7, with TRBD2 matching 7 bases. Unmatched junction bases numbered 7, after V lost 9 bases and J lost 2 bases. CDR3 length: 13 residues. Germline lookup yields CDR1 LNHDA and CDR2 SQIVND (reference sequence). The CDR3: CASNSGGTYEQYF. The CDR3 DNA reads TGTGCCAGCAATTCGGGGGGAACCTACGAGCAGTACTTC. Full variable domain (outside the CDR3, taken from reference TRBV19 and TRBJ2-7): DGGITQSPKYLFRKEGQNVTLSCEQNLNHDAMYWYRQDPGQGLRLIYYSQIVNDFQKGDIAEGYSVSREKKESFPLTVTSAQKNPTAFYLCASNSGGTYEQYFGPGTRLTVT.

The CDR3 here is CASSPEWGRTEAFF. The CDR3 nucleotides are TGTGCCAGCAGCCCGGAATGGGGCAGAACTGAAGCTTTCTTT. The chain employs TRBV3-1 (or the pseudogene TRBV3-2) and TRBJ1-1; D might be TRBD1 (5 bases). The germline V gene encodes CDR1 LGHDT and CDR2 YNNKEL (reference sequence). The CDR3 loop spans 14 amino acids. Trimming left V 4 bases short and J 5 bases short, with 14 bases between.

In its sample, this clone is medium-sized. The chain uses TRBV4-2 and TRBJ2-6, with D maybe TRBD2 (6 bases). The CDR3 spans 16 residues. The germline CDR1 and CDR2 sequences are LGHNA and YNFKEQ. V lost 5 bases and J lost 1, with 12 bases in between. This CDR3 reads CASSERALSGANVLTF. The CDR3 nucleotides are TGTGCCAGCAGCGAGCGGGCCCTTTCTGGGGCCAACGTCCTGACTTTC.

In this sample, this clone turned up once. V usage is TRBV2 and J usage is TRBJ2-1; D is possibly TRBD1 (6 bases). Germline loops: CDR1 SNHLY, CDR2 FYNNEI. Trimming cost V 3 bases and J 2 bases, with 8 bases left between them. The CDR3 runs to 14 residues. The CDR3 loop is CASSDRGTYNEQFF. The CDR3 region has the DNA TGTGCCAGCAGTGACAGGGGAACCTACAATGAGCAGTTCTTC.

The chain combines TRBV6-1 with TRBJ2-2; perhaps TRBD2 as D (5 bases). CDR1 MNHNS and CDR2 SASEGT come from the germline V gene. The CDR3 has 16 amino acids. V was pared by 2 bases and J by 3 bases, with 13 bases between. CDR3 loop: CASSERGFEYTGELFF. DNA of the CDR3: TGTGCCAGCAGTGAACGGGGTTTCGAGTACACCGGGGAGCTGTTTTTT.

In this sample, this clone turned up once. This chain links TRBV7-2 with TRBJ2-7; D perhaps matches TRBD1 (7 bases). Germline V lookup: CDR1 SGHTA, CDR2 FQGNSA. CDR3 length: 14 residues. V lost 2 bases to trimming and J lost 5 bases, with 13 bases between them. The CDR3 loop reads CASSLRQGLDEQYF. The DNA of the CDR3 is TGTGCCAGCAGCTTAAGACAGGGACTCGACGAGCAGTACTTC. The complete variable domain, with remaining parts taken from reference TRBV7-2 and TRBJ2-7, reads GAGVSQSPSNKVTEKGKDVELRCDPISGHTALYWYRQSLGQGLEFLIYFQGNSAPDKSGLPSDRFSAERTGGSVSTLTIQRTQQEDSAVYLCASSLRQGLDEQYFGPGTRLTVT.

The rearrangement links TRBV10-2 to TRBJ2-7; D is perhaps TRBD2 (5 bases). Germline V gene data show CDR1 as WSHSY and CDR2 as SAAADI. The CDR3 contains 11 residues. With 10 bases removed from V and 5 bases from J, the gap between germline ends came to 12 bases. DNA for the CDR3: TGCGCCACCACGGGGTCCCACGAGCAGTACTTC. Amino acid sequence: CATTGSHEQYF.

J is TRBJ1-3 and V is TRBV15; D gene ambiguous. CDR1 and CDR2 from the germline V gene are LNHNV and YYDKDF (reference sequence). This CDR3 is 13 amino acids long. V was cut by 3 bases and J by 0 bases, with 3 bases left in between. For the CDR3, the DNA is TGTGCCACCAGCAGTAGCTCTGGAAACACCATATATTTT. Its protein is CATSSSSGNTIYF.

V gene TRBV28 combines with J gene TRBJ1-1; 8 nucleotides line up with TRBD1. Germline CDR1 MDHEN, CDR2 SYDVKM. V trimming: 5 bases; J trimming: 10 bases; junction bases outside the gene matches: 12. This CDR3 region has 14 residues. CDR3 in DNA: TGTGCCAGCAGTCAGGACAGGGCGCCGTTCGGAGCTTTCTTT. It yields the protein CASSQDRAPFGAFF.

As DNA, the CDR3 is TGTGCCAGCAGTAGTAGCGGGGTGGGGGACAATGAGCAGTTCTTC. The encoded protein is CASSSSGVGDNEQFF. V is TRBV2 and J is TRBJ2-1; TRBD2 aligns across 8 bases. The J segment lost 5 bases and the V segment lost 5 bases, leaving 8 bases of the junction unmatched. Germline CDR1 SNHLY, CDR2 FYNNEI. This CDR3 region has 15 residues.